The clone carrying this TCR beta chain was seen many times. TCRdb re-called the RT-PCR reads with MiXCR, one entry per CDR3 protein. This sample has tens of thousands of distinct CDR3 sequences, with about 5% found just once. Germline CDR1 is SGDLS and CDR2 is YYNGEE. This CDR3 region has 13 residues. Trimming shortened V by 4 bases and J by 2 bases, and 6 bases separated the two germline ends. The data stem from a study of patients and donors after allogeneic stem cell transplantation. The specimen sequenced was blood, either unsorted or a sorted T cell fraction (not recorded which). The source of this sequence is a human donor who was either an allogeneic HSCT recipient or a stem cell or donor lymphocyte infusion donor (not recorded which). It is not recorded whose cells these are; they may come from a transplant donor. This sequence joins TRBV9 and TRBJ2-2; D unresolved. CDR3 loop: CASSPSNTGELFF. CDR3 sequence (DNA): TGTGCCAGCAGCCCCAGCAACACCGGGGAGCTGTTTTTT.